This record covers a single T cell receptor (beta chain). Its antigen remains unknown. The data derive from a study of cytomegalovirus exposure and HLA in healthy donors. Broader study findings: The Asian-associated ancestry cluster reportedly had fewer N-insertions than the roughly 720-donor mean in a later analysis. The study designated 150 to 200 TCR beta chains cytomegalovirus-associated. Sequence variants that were highly shared formed a cluster that was likely a sequencing artifact. A later analysis reported that several of the most significant clusters appeared to be linked to common viral pathogens, among them Epstein-Barr virus.

The CDR3 loop spans 15 amino acids. J gave up 4 bases and V 7 bases, and 11 bases lay outside the gene matches. Looked up from germline, CDR1 is MNHNS and CDR2 is SASEGT. The PCR used 60 Vbeta and 13 Jbeta primers. Repertoires were generated with immunoSEQ multiplex PCR, while TCRdb's copy carries only in-frame clones and drops some. The data show roughly 100,000 clones, around 80% seen once. This sequence originates from a man aged 35 to 55 in good health and CMV-seropositive. The chain recombines TRBV6-1 with TRBJ1-2; 8 bases agree with TRBD1. Specimen: PBMCs. CDR3 sequence: CASNPRTGTSYGYTF. CDR3 DNA: TGTGCCAGCAATCCCAGGACAGGGACTTCCTATGGCTACACCTTC.